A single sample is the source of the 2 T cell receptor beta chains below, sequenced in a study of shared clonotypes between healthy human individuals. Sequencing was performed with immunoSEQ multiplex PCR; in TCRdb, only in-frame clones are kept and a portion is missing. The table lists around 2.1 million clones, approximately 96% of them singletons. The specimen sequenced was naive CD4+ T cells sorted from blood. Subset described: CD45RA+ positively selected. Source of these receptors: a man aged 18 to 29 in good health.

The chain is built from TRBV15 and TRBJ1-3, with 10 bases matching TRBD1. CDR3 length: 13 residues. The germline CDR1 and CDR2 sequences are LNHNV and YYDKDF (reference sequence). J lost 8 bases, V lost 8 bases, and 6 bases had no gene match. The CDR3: CATGGDRGDTIYF. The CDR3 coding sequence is TGTGCCACCGGAGGGGACAGGGGTGACACCATATATTTT.

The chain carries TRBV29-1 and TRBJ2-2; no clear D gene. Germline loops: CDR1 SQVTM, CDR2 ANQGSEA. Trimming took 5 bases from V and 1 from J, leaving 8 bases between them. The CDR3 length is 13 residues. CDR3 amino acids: CSVIQLNTGELFF. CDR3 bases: TGCAGCGTTATACAGCTGAACACCGGGGAGCTGTTTTTT.